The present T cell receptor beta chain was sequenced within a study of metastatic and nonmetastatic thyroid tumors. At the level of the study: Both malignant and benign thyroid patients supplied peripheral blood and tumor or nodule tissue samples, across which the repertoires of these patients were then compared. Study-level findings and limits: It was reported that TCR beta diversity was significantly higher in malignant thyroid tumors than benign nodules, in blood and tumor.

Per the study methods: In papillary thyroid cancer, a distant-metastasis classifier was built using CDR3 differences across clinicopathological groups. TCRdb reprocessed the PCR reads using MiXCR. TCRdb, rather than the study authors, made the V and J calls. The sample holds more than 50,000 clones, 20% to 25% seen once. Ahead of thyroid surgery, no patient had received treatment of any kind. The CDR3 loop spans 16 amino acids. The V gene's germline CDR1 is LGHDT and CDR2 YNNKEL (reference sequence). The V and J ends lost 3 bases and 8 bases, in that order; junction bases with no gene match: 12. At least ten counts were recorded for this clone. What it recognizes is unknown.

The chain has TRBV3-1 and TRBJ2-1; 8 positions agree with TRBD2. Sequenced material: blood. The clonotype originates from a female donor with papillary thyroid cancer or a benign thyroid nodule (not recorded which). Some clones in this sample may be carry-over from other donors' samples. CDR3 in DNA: TGTGCCAGCAGCCAGAGGGGACTAGGTCGTAACGATGAGCAGTTCTTC. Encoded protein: CASSQRGLGRNDEQFF.